What follows is one T cell receptor (beta chain) and its context. The antigen remains unidentified. The data belong to a study of cytotoxic CD8 clonotypes in ibrutinib-treated CLL. Whole-study context: The response samples were taken once patients had been treated for a median of roughly 12 months, range 6 to 36. Study results and limitations: Patients showed higher baseline clonality than age-matched healthy donors, and it tracked circulating CD8+ T-cell counts.

Germline assignment: CDR1 MGHDK and CDR2 SYGVNS. V lost 3 bases, J lost 0 bases, and 4 bases stayed unmatched. This CDR3 is built from 15 residues. Using immunoSEQ multiplex PCR, the repertoire was profiled, and TCRdb retains in-frame clones only, with some absent. The sample holds roughly 150,000 clones, 84% seen once. Sequences were derived from PBMCs, sampled after 24 months of ibrutinib treatment. This TCR came from a human donor with chronic lymphocytic leukemia. The gene calls are TRBV25-1 and TRBJ1-2; 7 bases map to TRBD1. In nucleotides, the CDR3 is TGTGCCAGCAGTGATGGAGGGACAGCTAACTATGGCTACACCTTC. It translates to CASSDGGTANYGYTF.